This TCR beta chain was sequenced during a study of T cell responses to AZD1222 COVID-19 vaccine. Overall study findings and caveats: The donor cohort was predominantly white British with a female majority, and clonal diversity may have been underestimated.

Germline V lookup: CDR1 KGHSH, CDR2 LQKENI. The CDR3 is 13 residues long. V was shortened by 3 bases and J by 6 bases, with 12 bases between the two germline ends. This clone was recorded only once. The antigen is unknown. Assay: immunoSEQ multiplex PCR; the TCRdb copy retains only in-frame clones and omits some. The data show approximately 150,000 clones, with 80% to 95% seen just once and roughly 4% held by the top ten. This TCR came from an adult who received the AZD1222 COVID-19 vaccine. This specimen consisted of peripheral blood, obtained 28 days after the second AZD1222 dose. This chain connects TRBV18 to TRBJ2-7; D possibly uses TRBD1 or TRBD2 (5 bases each). CDR3 loop: CASSPSGTGEQYF. The CDR3 bases are TGTGCCAGCTCACCCTCTGGGACGGGCGAGCAGTACTTC.